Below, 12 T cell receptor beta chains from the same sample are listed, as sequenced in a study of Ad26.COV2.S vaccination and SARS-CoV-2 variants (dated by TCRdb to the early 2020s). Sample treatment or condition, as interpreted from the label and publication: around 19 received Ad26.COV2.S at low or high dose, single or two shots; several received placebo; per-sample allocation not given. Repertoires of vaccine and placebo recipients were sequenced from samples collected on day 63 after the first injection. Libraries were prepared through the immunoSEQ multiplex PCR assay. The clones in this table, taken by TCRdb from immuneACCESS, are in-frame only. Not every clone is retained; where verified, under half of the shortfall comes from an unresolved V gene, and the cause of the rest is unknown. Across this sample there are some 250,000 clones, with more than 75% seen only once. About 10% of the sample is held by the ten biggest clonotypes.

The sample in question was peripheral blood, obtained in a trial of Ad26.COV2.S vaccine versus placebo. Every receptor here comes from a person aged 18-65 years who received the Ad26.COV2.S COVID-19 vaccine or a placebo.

The DNA of the CDR3 is TGTGCCAGCACCTCCCTGGGCAGGGGGTCGGTACCCCTCCACTTT. This translates into CASTSLGRGSVPLHF. The V call is TRBV28, the J call TRBJ1-6, with 7 bases aligning to TRBD1. Per germline, CDR1 MDHEN and CDR2 SYDVKM. The CDR3 length is 15 residues. J lost 12 bases, V lost 7 bases, and 15 bases had no gene match.

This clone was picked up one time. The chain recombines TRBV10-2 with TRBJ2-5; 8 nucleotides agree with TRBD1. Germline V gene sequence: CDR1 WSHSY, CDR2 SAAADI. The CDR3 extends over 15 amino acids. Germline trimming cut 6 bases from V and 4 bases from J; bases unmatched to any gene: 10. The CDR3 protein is CASSRTGLSAETQYF. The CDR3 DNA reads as TGCGCCAGCAGCAGGACAGGGTTGTCGGCAGAGACCCAGTACTTC.

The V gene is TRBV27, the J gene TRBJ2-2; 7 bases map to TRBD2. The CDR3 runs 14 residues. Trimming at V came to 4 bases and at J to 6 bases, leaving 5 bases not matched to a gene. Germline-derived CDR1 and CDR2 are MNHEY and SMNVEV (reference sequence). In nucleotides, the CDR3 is TGTGCCAGCAGTTGGAGCGGGGTTTCCGGGGAGCTGTTTTTT. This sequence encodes CASSWSGVSGELFF.

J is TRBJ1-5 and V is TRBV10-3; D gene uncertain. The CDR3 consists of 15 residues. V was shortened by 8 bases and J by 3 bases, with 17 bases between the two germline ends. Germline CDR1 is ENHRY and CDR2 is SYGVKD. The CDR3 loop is CAISKDSRDNQPQHF. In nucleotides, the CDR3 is TGTGCCATCTCGAAGGATTCGAGGGACAATCAGCCCCAGCATTTT.

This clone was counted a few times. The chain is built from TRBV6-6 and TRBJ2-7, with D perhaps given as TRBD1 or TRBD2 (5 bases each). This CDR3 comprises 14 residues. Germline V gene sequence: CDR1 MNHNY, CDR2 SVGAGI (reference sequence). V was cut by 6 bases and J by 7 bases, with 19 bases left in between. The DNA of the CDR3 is TGTGCCAGCAGCCCCGGGGCCACCTTGACGGAGCAGTACTTC. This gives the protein CASSPGATLTEQYF.

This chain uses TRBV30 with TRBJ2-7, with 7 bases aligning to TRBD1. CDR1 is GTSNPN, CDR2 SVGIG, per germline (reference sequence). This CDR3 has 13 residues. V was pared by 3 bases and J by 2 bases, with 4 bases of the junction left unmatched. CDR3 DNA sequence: TGTGCCTGGAGCGATGACAGGGCCTACGAGCAGTACTTC. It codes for CAWSDDRAYEQYF.

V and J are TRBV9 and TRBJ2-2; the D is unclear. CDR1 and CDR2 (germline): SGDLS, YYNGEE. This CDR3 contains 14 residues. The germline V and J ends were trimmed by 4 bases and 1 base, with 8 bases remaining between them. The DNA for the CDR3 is TGTGCCAGCAGCCCTGACATGAACACCGGGGAGCTGTTTTTT. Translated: CASSPDMNTGELFF.

DNA for the CDR3: TGTGCCAGCAGCATTAGTCCTTTGACTAGCGGGACCACAGATACGCAGTATTTT. It translates to CASSISPLTSGTTDTQYF. The chain joins TRBV7-9 to TRBJ2-3; 11 bases line up with TRBD2. Trimming took 5 bases from V and 2 from J; bases not matched to a gene: 12. There are 18 residues in the CDR3. Germline CDR1 SEHNR, CDR2 FQNEAQ (reference sequence).

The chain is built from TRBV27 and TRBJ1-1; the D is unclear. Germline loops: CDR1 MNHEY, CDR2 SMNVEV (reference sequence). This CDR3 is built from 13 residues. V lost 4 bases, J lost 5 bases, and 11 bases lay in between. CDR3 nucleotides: TGTGCCAGCAGTTCGAATTTACTAACTGAAGCTTTCTTT. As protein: CASSSNLLTEAFF.

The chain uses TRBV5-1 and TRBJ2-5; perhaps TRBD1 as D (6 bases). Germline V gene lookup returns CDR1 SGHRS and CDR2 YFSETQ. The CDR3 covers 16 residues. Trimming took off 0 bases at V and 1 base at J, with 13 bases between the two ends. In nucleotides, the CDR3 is TGCGCCAGCAGCTTGGAGGCCAGGGGCCCCCAAGAGACCCAGTACTTC. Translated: CASSLEARGPQETQYF.

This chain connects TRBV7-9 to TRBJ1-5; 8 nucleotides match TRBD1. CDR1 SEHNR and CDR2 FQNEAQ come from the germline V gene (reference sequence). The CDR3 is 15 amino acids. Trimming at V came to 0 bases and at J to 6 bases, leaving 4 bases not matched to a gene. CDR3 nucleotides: TGTGCCAGCAGCTTAGCCTCAGGGGGCGTTCAGCCCCAGCATTTT. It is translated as CASSLASGGVQPQHF.

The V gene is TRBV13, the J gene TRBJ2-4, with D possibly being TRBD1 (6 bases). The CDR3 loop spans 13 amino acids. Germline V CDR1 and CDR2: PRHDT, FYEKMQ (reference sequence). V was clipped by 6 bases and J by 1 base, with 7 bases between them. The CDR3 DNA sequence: TGTGCCAGCAGTGACAGGGCCAAAAACATTCAGTACTTC. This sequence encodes CASSDRAKNIQYF.